This entry lists 3 T cell receptor beta chains sequenced from one sample in a study of shared clonotypes between healthy human individuals. TCRdb keeps only in-frame clones here, not all; method: immunoSEQ multiplex PCR. The repertoire holds 2 million to 2.5 million clones, with 95% as singletons. Sequencing was done on a sample of naive CD4+ T cells sorted from blood. Subset noted: CD45RA+ positively selected. The receptors shown here come from a man aged 18 to 29 in good health.

Concerning this clone itself: This CDR3 is also generated by other DNA sequences in the sample. V gene TRBV28 combines with J gene TRBJ2-3; TRBD1 matches at 7 bases. There are 15 residues in the CDR3. J gave up 1 base and V 3 bases, and 4 bases lay outside the gene matches. CDR1 and CDR2 (germline): MDHEN, SYDVKM. The CDR3 region is CASSLSTGRTDTQYF. The CDR3 DNA reads TGTGCCAGCAGTTTGTCGACAGGGCGCACAGATACGCAGTATTTT. The variable domain in full, completed from reference TRBV28 and TRBJ2-3, reads DVKVTQSSRYLVKRTGEKVFLECVQDMDHENMFWYRQDPGLGLRLIYFSYDVKMKEKGDIPEGYSVSREKKERFSLILESASTNQTSMYLCASSLSTGRTDTQYFGPGTRLTVL.

This clone appeared once. The gene calls are TRBV12-5 and TRBJ1-2, with D maybe TRBD1 (5 bases). Germline V gene sequence: CDR1 LGHNT, CDR2 FRNRAP. V was shortened by 6 bases and J by 4 bases, with 12 bases between the two germline ends. The CDR3 is 13 amino acids. The CDR3 sequence: CASGSRGIYGYTF. The CDR3 region has the DNA TGTGCTAGTGGGTCCCGGGGGATCTATGGCTACACCTTC.

The chain is built from TRBV2 and TRBJ2-1; a weak D match, TRBD1 (6 bases). From germline, CDR1 is SNHLY and CDR2 FYNNEI. The CDR3 totals 14 residues. The ends were cut back, 4 bases at V and 8 bases at J, with 15 bases in the middle. In nucleotides, the CDR3 is TGTGCCAGCAGTGTCCAGGGGCCTAAATATGAGCAGTTCTTC. Protein sequence: CASSVQGPKYEQFF.